This T cell receptor (beta chain) derives from a study of PD-1 blockade in classical Hodgkin lymphoma. Study-wide results and limits: Complete responders had baseline diversity similar to newly diagnosed patients. According to reports, newly diagnosed patients had lower baseline TCR diversity than healthy donors, and relapsed/refractory patients had lower baseline TCR diversity still.

The protocol was immunoSEQ multiplex PCR, while the TCRdb copy is restricted to in-frame clones and leaves out a portion. The table includes about 59,000 clones, about nine tenths detected once. Every patient had relapsed following autologous stem cell transplantation, and cohorts differed in brentuximab vedotin exposure. Patients had relapsed/refractory classical Hodgkin lymphoma with complete response, partial response or progressive disease as best response. A word on this clone: Its specificity is unknown.

The sample consisted of peripheral blood mononuclear cells (PBMCs), taken at baseline. The TCR originated in a human donor with classical Hodgkin lymphoma.

The CDR3 loop is CASSYTSTGGGPTDTQYF. The CDR3 DNA is TGTGCCAGTAGCTATACGAGTACCGGTGGGGGGCCCACAGATACGCAGTATTTT. The chain has TRBV19 and TRBJ2-3; the D gene could be TRBD1 or TRBD2 (6 bases each). There are 18 residues in the CDR3. V dropped 6 bases and J dropped 2 bases, with 24 bases sitting between them. From germline, CDR1 is LNHDA and CDR2 SQIVND (reference sequence).